The 5 T cell receptor beta chains reported below all come from one sample, sequenced in a study of blood T cell repertoires in COVID-19. Only in-frame clones appear in the TCRdb table, and some are missing; sequencing was by immunoSEQ multiplex PCR. The repertoire includes several thousand clones, 89% of them detected once, and roughly 20% sits in the top ten. The sequenced sample was peripheral blood. The receptors originated from a human donor in a cohort sampled during active COVID-19.

The chain combines TRBV28 with TRBJ2-7; TRBD1 is a possible D gene (7 bases). The length of the CDR3 is 13 residues. Trimming pared 4 bases from V and 6 bases from J, leaving 13 bases between. Germline V gene lookup returns CDR1 MDHEN and CDR2 SYDVKM. CDR3 DNA: TGTGCCAGCAGTTCCCAGGGGGGAGGCGAGCAGTACTTC. It is translated as CASSSQGGGEQYF.

With regard to this clone: The junction shows a germline mismatch at one end, possibly a read error. The chain links TRBV6-5 to TRBJ2-5, with D unclear. Germline V gives CDR1 MNHEY, CDR2 SVGAGI. The CDR3 sequence is 15 residues long. The CDR3 DNA reads as TGTGCCGGCAGTTACTCGTACACTATCCAAGAGACCCAGTACTTC. It is translated as CAGSYSYTIQETQYF.

The V and J genes are TRBV18 and TRBJ1-3; TRBD1 agrees at 8 bases. Germline loops: CDR1 KGHSH, CDR2 LQKENI. This CDR3 is 17 amino acids long. The trim removed 1 base at V and 2 bases at J, leaving 7 bases unmatched. Written as DNA, the CDR3 is TGTGCCAGCTCACCACGATTGACAGGGGTCGCTGGAAACACCATATATTTT. This encodes CASSPRLTGVAGNTIYF.

This chain links TRBV5-1 with TRBJ2-1; perhaps TRBD2 as D (5 bases). Germline lookup yields CDR1 SGHRS and CDR2 YFSETQ. The CDR3 extends over 12 amino acids. V was shortened by 6 bases and J by 3 bases, with 7 bases between the two germline ends. The CDR3 reads CASTGVYNEQFF. In nucleotides, the CDR3 is TGCGCCAGCACCGGGGTCTACAATGAGCAGTTCTTC. Variable domain in full (rest from reference TRBV5-1 and TRBJ2-1): KAGVTQTPRYLIKTRGQQVTLSCSPISGHRSVSWYQQTPGQGLQFLFEYFSETQRNKGNFPGRFSGRQFSNSRSEMNVSTLELGDSALYLCASTGVYNEQFFGPGTRLTVL.

The chain links TRBV5-4 to TRBJ2-2; TRBD2 matches 11 bases. This CDR3 spans 16 amino acids. Germline CDR1 is SGHNT and CDR2 is YYREEE (reference sequence). V was clipped by 4 bases and J by 6 bases; unmatched bases: 8. CDR3 residues: CASSGSGGAMAGELFF. Here the CDR3 DNA reads TGTGCCAGCAGCGGTAGCGGGGGGGCGATGGCCGGGGAGCTGTTTTTT.